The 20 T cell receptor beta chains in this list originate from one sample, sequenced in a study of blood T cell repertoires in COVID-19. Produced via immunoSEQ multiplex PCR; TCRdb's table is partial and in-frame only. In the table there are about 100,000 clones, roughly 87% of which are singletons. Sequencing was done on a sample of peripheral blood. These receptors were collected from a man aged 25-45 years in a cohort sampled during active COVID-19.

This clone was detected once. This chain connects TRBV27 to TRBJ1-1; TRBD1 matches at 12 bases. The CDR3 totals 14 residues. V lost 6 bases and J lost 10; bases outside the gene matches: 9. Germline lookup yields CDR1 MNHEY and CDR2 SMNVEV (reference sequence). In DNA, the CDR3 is TGTGCCAGCAGAGGGGACAGGGGGCTGACGCGAGCTTTCTTT. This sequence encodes CASRGDRGLTRAFF.

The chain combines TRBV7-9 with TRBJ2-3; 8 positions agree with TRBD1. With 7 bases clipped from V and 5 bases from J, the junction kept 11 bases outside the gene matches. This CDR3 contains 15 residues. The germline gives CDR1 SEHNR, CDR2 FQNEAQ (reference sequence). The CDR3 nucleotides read TGTGCCAGCAACCCCCTTCAGGGGGCGGGAGATACGCAGTATTTT. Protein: CASNPLQGAGDTQYF.

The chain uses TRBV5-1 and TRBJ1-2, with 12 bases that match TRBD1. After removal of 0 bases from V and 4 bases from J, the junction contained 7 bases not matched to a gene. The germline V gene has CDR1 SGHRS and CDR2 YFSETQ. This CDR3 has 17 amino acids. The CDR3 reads CASSLDRDRGLVYGYTF. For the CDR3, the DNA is TGCGCCAGCAGCTTGGATAGGGACAGGGGGCTCGTCTATGGCTACACCTTC.

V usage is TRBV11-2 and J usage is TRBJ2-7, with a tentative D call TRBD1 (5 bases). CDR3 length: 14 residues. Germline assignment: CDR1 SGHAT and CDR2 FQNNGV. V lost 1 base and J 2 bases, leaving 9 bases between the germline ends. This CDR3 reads CASSLAGMTYEQYF. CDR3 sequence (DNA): TGTGCCAGCAGCTTAGCAGGGATGACCTACGAGCAGTACTTC.

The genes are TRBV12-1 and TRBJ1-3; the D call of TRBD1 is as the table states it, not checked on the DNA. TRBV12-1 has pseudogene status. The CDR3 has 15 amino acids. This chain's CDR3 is CASSFGLSRGNTIYF. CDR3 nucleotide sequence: TGTGCCAGCAGCTTTGGGCTCAGCAGGGGAAACACCATATATTTT.

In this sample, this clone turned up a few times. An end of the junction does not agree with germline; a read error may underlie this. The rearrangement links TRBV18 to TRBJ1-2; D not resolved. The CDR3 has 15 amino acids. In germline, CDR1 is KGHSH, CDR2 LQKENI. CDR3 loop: CASSPLARPRYGYTF. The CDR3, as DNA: TGTGCCAGCTCGCCACTCGCCCGTCCCCGGTATGGCTACACCTTC.

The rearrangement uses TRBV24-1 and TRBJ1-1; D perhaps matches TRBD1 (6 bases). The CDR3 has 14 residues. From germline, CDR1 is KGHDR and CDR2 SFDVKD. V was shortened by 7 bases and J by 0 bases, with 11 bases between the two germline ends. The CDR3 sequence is CATRGDNLNTEAFF. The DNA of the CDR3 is TGTGCCACCAGGGGGGACAACTTGAACACTGAAGCTTTCTTT.

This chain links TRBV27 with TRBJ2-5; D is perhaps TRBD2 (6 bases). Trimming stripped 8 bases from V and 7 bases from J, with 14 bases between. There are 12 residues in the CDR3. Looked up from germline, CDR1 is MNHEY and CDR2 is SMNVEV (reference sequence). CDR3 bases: TGTGCCAGCGCTCGCGGGGAAGGGACCCAGTACTTC. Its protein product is CASARGEGTQYF.

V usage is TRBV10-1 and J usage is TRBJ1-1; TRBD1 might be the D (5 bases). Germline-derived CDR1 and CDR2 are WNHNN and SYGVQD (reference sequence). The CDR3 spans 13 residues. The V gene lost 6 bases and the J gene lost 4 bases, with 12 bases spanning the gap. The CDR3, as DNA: TGCGCCAGCAGGGAACAGGCGAGCACTGAAGCTTTCTTT. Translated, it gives CASREQASTEAFF.

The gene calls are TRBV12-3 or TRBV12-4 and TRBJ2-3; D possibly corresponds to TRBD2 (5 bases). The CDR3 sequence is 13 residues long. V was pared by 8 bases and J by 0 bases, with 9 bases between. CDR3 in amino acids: CASAEGSTDTQYF. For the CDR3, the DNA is TGTGCCAGCGCTGAGGGTAGCACAGATACGCAGTATTTT.

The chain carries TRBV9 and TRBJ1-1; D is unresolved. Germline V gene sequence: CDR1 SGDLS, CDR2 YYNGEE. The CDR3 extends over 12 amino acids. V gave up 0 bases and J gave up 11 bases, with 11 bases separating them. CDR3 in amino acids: CASSVGKGEAFF. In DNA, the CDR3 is TGTGCCAGCAGCGTAGGAAAGGGAGAGGCTTTCTTT.

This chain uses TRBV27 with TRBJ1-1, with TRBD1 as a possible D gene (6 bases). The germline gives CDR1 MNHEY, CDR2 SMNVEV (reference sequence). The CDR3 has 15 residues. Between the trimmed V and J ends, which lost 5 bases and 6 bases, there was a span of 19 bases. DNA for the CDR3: TGTGCCAGCAGTGCAGGGGATGTGATCGCAGCTGAAGCTTTCTTT. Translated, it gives CASSAGDVIAAEAFF.

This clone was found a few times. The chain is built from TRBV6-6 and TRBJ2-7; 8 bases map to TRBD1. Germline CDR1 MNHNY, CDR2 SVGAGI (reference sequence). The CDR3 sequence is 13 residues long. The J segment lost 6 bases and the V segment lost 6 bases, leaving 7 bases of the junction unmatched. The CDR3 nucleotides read TGTGCCAGCAGCCAGGACAGGGCCGCCGAGCAGTACTTC. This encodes CASSQDRAAEQYF.

CDR3 sequence: CSVLRWDRGREGFF. The CDR3 bases are TGCAGCGTACTTAGGTGGGACAGGGGGCGAGAGGGGTTCTTC. The V and J genes are TRBV29-1 and TRBJ2-1; 12 nucleotides agree with TRBD1. V lost 6 bases to trimming and J lost 15 bases; unmatched junction nucleotides: 15. Germline loops: CDR1 SQVTM, CDR2 ANQGSEA. This CDR3 has 14 amino acids.

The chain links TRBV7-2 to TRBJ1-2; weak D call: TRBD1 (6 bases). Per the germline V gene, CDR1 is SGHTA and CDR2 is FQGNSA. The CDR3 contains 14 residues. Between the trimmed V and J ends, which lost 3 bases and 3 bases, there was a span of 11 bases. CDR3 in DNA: TGTGCCAGCAGCTTGACAGGAGCTGACTATGGCTACACCTTC. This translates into CASSLTGADYGYTF.

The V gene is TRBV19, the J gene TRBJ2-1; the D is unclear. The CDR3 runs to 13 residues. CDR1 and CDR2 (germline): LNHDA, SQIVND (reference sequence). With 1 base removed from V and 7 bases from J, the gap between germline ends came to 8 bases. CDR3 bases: TGTGCCAGTAGTATAGGCGGCCAAAATGAGCAGTTCTTC. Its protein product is CASSIGGQNEQFF.

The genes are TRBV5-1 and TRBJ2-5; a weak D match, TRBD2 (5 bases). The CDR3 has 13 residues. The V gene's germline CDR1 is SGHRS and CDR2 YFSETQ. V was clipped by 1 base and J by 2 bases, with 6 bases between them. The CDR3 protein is CASSLSGQETQYF. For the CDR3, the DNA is TGCGCCAGCAGCTTGTCGGGGCAAGAGACCCAGTACTTC.

The CDR3: CASGQGYGYTF. In DNA form, the CDR3 reads TGTGCCAGCGGGCAGGGGTATGGCTACACCTTC. The rearrangement links TRBV12-3 or TRBV12-4 to TRBJ1-2; D may be TRBD1 (6 bases). The CDR3 contains 11 residues. The V and J ends lost 8 bases and 5 bases respectively, with 9 bases between them.

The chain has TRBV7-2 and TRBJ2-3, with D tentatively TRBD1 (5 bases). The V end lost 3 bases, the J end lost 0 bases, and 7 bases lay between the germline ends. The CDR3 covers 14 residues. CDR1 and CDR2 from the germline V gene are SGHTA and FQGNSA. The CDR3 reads CASSFWGSTDTQYF. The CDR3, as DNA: TGTGCCAGCAGCTTTTGGGGCAGCACAGATACGCAGTATTTT.

The CDR3 region is CATKRLAHNEQFF. The DNA of the CDR3 is TGTGCCACCAAAAGACTAGCGCACAATGAGCAGTTCTTC. This chain links TRBV24-1 with TRBJ2-1; 8 bases line up with TRBD2. Germline CDR1 is KGHDR and CDR2 is SFDVKD. The trim removed 8 bases at V and 5 bases at J, leaving 4 bases unmatched. This CDR3 spans 13 amino acids.